Presented here are 17 T cell receptor beta chains from one specimen sequenced in a study of T cell responses to AZD1222 COVID-19 vaccine. Assay used: immunoSEQ multiplex PCR; TCRdb lists only in-frame clones, some missing. Among 150,000 or so clones, 92% were seen once, and the ten largest hold 1.1% to 1.5%. The sequencing used peripheral blood, collected on day 0 of AZD1222 vaccination. The receptors shown here come from an adult in good health.

The chain employs TRBV7-3 and TRBJ2-5, with D maybe TRBD2 (6 bases). Germline lookup yields CDR1 SGHTA and CDR2 FQGTGA. Between the trimmed V and J ends, which lost 3 bases and 5 bases, there was a span of 10 bases. The CDR3 sequence is 13 residues long. The DNA of the CDR3 is TGTGCCAGCAGCTTCTCTGGAGGGGAGACCCAGTACTTC. The encoded protein is CASSFSGGETQYF.

This chain uses TRBV12-5 with TRBJ1-1, with 9 nucleotides matching TRBD1. V lost 2 bases to trimming and J lost 8 bases; unmatched junction nucleotides: 6. The CDR3 extends over 14 amino acids. Germline V lookup: CDR1 LGHNT, CDR2 FRNRAP. The CDR3 sequence is CASGLSRDRAEAFF. CDR3 coding DNA: TGTGCTAGTGGTTTGAGCCGGGACAGGGCGGAAGCTTTCTTT.

The chain couples TRBV28 to TRBJ2-4; 9 bases are shared with TRBD1. The junction had 9 bases not matched to a gene; V was cut back by 7 bases and J by 8 bases. This CDR3 has 14 residues. Germline V gene data show CDR1 as MDHEN and CDR2 as SYDVKM. CDR3 in amino acids: CASNPGTGMDIQYF. CDR3 DNA: TGTGCCAGCAACCCCGGGACAGGGATGGACATTCAGTACTTC.

The gene calls are TRBV4-1 and TRBJ2-6; 10 nucleotides match TRBD2. CDR3 length equals 17 residues. Losses at the gene ends were 3 bases for V and 3 bases for J; bases not matched to a gene: 5. Germline V gene lookup returns CDR1 MGHRA and CDR2 YSYEKL. The CDR3 DNA is TGCGCCAGCAGCCACTCTAGCGGGGGCAATGGGGCCAACGTCCTGACTTTC. It yields the protein CASSHSSGGNGANVLTF.

V and J are TRBV6-4 and TRBJ1-2; D not certain. The CDR3 totals 16 residues. V lost 0 bases, J lost 3 bases, and 14 bases lay in between. CDR1 and CDR2 from the germline V gene are MRHNA and SNTAGT. The CDR3 protein is CASSDSSRGGYYGYTF. CDR3 nucleotide sequence: TGTGCCAGCAGTGACTCGTCCCGAGGAGGGTACTATGGCTACACCTTC.

The chain has TRBV10-1 and TRBJ1-1; weak D call: TRBD1 (6 bases). The CDR3 extends over 14 amino acids. V lost 6 bases, J lost 0 bases, and 11 bases lay in between. Germline lookup yields CDR1 WNHNN and CDR2 SYGVQD (reference sequence). Here the CDR3 reads CASSTGFMNTEAFF. CDR3 nucleotides: TGCGCCAGCAGCACAGGGTTCATGAACACTGAAGCTTTCTTT.

This clone was seen a few times. The rearrangement joins TRBV2 to TRBJ1-6; D call uncertain. Trimming pared 5 bases from V and 5 bases from J, leaving 10 bases between. Germline V gene data show CDR1 as SNHLY and CDR2 as FYNNEI. This CDR3 spans 14 amino acids. CDR3 amino acids: CASSLDLNNSPLHF. The CDR3 nucleotides read TGTGCCAGCAGTCTGGACCTTAATAATTCACCCCTCCACTTT. Supplemented by reference TRBV2 and TRBJ1-6, the full variable domain reads EPEVTQTPSHQVTQMGQEVILRCVPISNHLYFYWYRQILGQKVEFLVSFYNNEISEKSEIFDDQFSVERPDGSNFTLKIRSTKLEDSAMYFCASSLDLNNSPLHFGNGTRLTVT.

The CDR3: CAWDPGAGYTF. DNA for the CDR3: TGTGCCTGGGATCCGGGGGCTGGCTACACCTTC. V is TRBV30 and J is TRBJ1-2, with D possibly matching TRBD1 (6 bases). Between the trimmed V and J ends, which lost 5 bases and 7 bases, there was a span of 11 bases. The germline gives CDR1 GTSNPN, CDR2 SVGIG (reference sequence). The CDR3 has 11 residues.

V usage is TRBV4-2 and J usage is TRBJ2-7; D ambiguous. Trimming took off 0 bases at V and 3 bases at J, with 6 bases between the two ends. This CDR3 region has 13 residues. Germline-derived CDR1 and CDR2 are LGHNA and YNFKEQ. CDR3 sequence reads: CASSQDGNYEQYF. CDR3 coding DNA: TGTGCCAGCAGCCAAGATGGGAACTACGAGCAGTACTTC.

V and J are TRBV19 and TRBJ1-1; D perhaps matches TRBD1 (5 bases). Germline V CDR1 and CDR2: LNHDA, SQIVND (reference sequence). The CDR3 sequence is 14 residues long. V was cut by 3 bases and J by 4 bases, with 12 bases left in between. The CDR3 DNA reads TGTGCCAGTAGTATGAGTAGGGGAGTCACTGAAGCTTTCTTT. Translated: CASSMSRGVTEAFF.

The chain has TRBV2 and TRBJ2-1; 8 nucleotides agree with TRBD2. The CDR3 has 17 residues. V trimming: 5 bases; J trimming: 4 bases; junction bases outside the gene matches: 13. Germline V lookup: CDR1 SNHLY, CDR2 FYNNEI. The CDR3 spells CASSPSLLAASYNEQFF. DNA of the CDR3: TGTGCCAGCAGTCCGTCCCTACTAGCGGCTTCATACAATGAGCAGTTCTTC.

This clone was counted between two and nine times. V is TRBV9 and J is TRBJ1-4, with a possible D match to TRBD1 (5 bases). The V gene lost 3 bases and the J gene lost 3 bases, with 15 bases spanning the gap. Germline CDR1 reads SGDLS; CDR2 reads YYNGEE. The CDR3 extends over 16 amino acids. CDR3 residues: CASSAQGGGANEKLFF. In DNA, the CDR3 is TGTGCCAGCAGCGCTCAGGGCGGTGGGGCTAATGAAAAACTGTTTTTT.

The chain carries TRBV3-1 (or the pseudogene TRBV3-2) and TRBJ2-2; 7 nucleotides line up with TRBD2. V dropped 4 bases and J dropped 9; count of bases not matched to a gene: 14. Germline CDR1 is LGHDT and CDR2 is YNNKEL (reference sequence). There are 16 residues in the CDR3. The CDR3 is CASSPPRWGGDRELFF. DNA for the CDR3: TGTGCCAGCAGCCCTCCCCGGTGGGGGGGGGACCGGGAGCTGTTTTTT.

This chain joins TRBV27 and TRBJ2-1; D may be TRBD2 (6 bases). V was pared by 6 bases and J by 3 bases, with 18 bases between. Germline V gene data show CDR1 as MNHEY and CDR2 as SMNVEV (reference sequence). The CDR3 runs 16 residues. The CDR3 DNA is TGTGCCAGCAGGGGGACTCAGGCGGGCCTCTACAATGAGCAGTTCTTC. It specifies CASRGTQAGLYNEQFF.

The CDR3 bases are TGTGCCACCTTGGGGGTCGGGGTTGGCTACACCTTC. It yields the protein CATLGVGVGYTF. This sequence joins TRBV2 and TRBJ1-2; TRBD1 might be the D (5 bases). The CDR3 contains 12 residues. V was trimmed by 10 bases and J by 7 bases, leaving 16 bases between them. CDR1 and CDR2 from the germline V gene are SNHLY and FYNNEI.

This clone was detected only once. V usage is TRBV28 and J usage is TRBJ1-1; D is undetermined. Germline assignment: CDR1 MDHEN and CDR2 SYDVKM. The CDR3 has 13 amino acids. Trimming pared 7 bases from V and 4 bases from J, leaving 13 bases between. CDR3 nucleotide sequence: TGTGCCAGCACCCCATCCCCGGGCACTGAAGCTTTCTTT. Translated: CASTPSPGTEAFF. The complete variable domain, with remaining parts taken from reference TRBV28 and TRBJ1-1, reads DVKVTQSSRYLVKRTGEKVFLECVQDMDHENMFWYRQDPGLGLRLIYFSYDVKMKEKGDIPEGYSVSREKKERFSLILESASTNQTSMYLCASTPSPGTEAFFGQGTRLTVV.

This clone has just one count. The V gene is TRBV7-2, the J gene TRBJ2-1; D might be TRBD1 or TRBD2, each matching 6 bases. The length of the CDR3 is 15 residues. Germline V gene data show CDR1 as SGHTA and CDR2 as FQGNSA. Trimming took off 2 bases at V and 7 bases at J, with 15 bases between the two ends. The CDR3 DNA sequence: TGTGCCAGCAGCTTATTCGGTTTAGGGGGGAATGAGCAGTTCTTC. It translates to CASSLFGLGGNEQFF.